This entry describes one T cell receptor (beta chain). Its target is not known. This CDR3 is 18 amino acids long. V shed 0 bases and J 0 bases; nucleotides not matched to a gene: 6. Germline V CDR1 and CDR2: ENHRY, SYGVKD. Profiling relied on immunoSEQ multiplex PCR, and the TCRdb table lists in-frame clones only, not all of them. The profile covers more than 400,000 clones, with roughly 90% appearing a single time and roughly 1.7% taken by the ten largest. This sample was taken from a study of Ad26.COV2.S vaccination and SARS-CoV-2 variants. Study-level results: Measurements of TCR breadth and depth may have given underestimates of the total T cell responses. Vaccinees showed greater spike-specific TCR breadth than placebo recipients.

Treatment defined: around 19 received Ad26.COV2.S at low or high dose, single or two shots; 5 received placebo; per-sample allocation not given. Collection of the samples took place on day 63 after the first injection of vaccine or placebo. Spike of the Wuhan-strain SARS-CoV-2 was expressed by an Ad26 vector, which formed the vaccine. Here the sequenced sample was peripheral blood, taken in a trial of Ad26.COV2.S vaccine versus placebo. This chain connects TRBV10-3 to TRBJ1-5, with 9 positions matching TRBD1. This TCR was sampled from a person between 18 and 65 years old who received the Ad26.COV2.S COVID-19 vaccine or a placebo. The CDR3, as DNA: TGTGCCATCAGTGAGTCGTGGACAGGGGAAAATAGCAATCAGCCCCAGCATTTT. Its protein is CAISESWTGENSNQPQHF.